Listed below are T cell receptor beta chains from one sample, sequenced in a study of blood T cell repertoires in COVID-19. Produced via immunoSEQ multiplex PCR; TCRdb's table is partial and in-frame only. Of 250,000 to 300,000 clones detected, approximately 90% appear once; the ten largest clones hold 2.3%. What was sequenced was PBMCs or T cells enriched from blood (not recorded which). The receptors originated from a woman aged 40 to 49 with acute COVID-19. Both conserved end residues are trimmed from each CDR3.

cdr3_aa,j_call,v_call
ASSVGDRGGGELF,TRBJ2-2,TRBV9
ASSQGQGDEQY,TRBJ2-7,TRBV12-3/TRBV12-4
ASSLGEGAISNQPQH,TRBJ1-5,TRBV18
ASSWDRAYEQF,TRBJ2-1,TRBV5-1
ASSPPGTDTQY,TRBJ2-3,TRBV18
AWSSRGDSNQPQH,TRBJ1-5,TRBV30
ASSQRQGYHEQY,TRBJ2-7,TRBV11-3
ASSRGTGDEAF,TRBJ1-1,TRBV3-1/TRBV3-2
ASRPGQGVVDQPQH,TRBJ1-5,TRBV28
ATSVSGTQY,TRBJ2-5,TRBV24-1
ASSLGQQETQY,TRBJ2-5,TRBV5-1
ASSIDNSGRYNEQF,TRBJ2-1,TRBV19
AWSKIQGAGYGYT,TRBJ1-2,TRBV30
ASGLQGRSYNEQF,TRBJ2-1,TRBV12-5
ASSSRDENTEAF,TRBJ1-1,TRBV13
ASSLGGRVGNYGYT,TRBJ1-2,TRBV5-4
ASSLGPYNEQF,TRBJ2-1,TRBV11-3
ASNPGIIGTNEKLF,TRBJ1-4,TRBV5-1
ASSPPATTNTGELF,TRBJ2-2,TRBV5-5
ASSLETDYGYT,TRBJ1-2,TRBV7-8
ASSQVGGGGEQETQY,TRBJ2-5,TRBV4-1
ASRSGTGGRGQPQH,TRBJ1-5,TRBV28
ASSPGQGRNTEAF,TRBJ1-1,TRBV5-1
ASSLKGRAPQPQH,TRBJ1-5,TRBV6-2/TRBV6-3
ASSPGQSTGELF,TRBJ2-2,TRBV5-1
ASSLGEGWYGGTDTQY,TRBJ2-3,TRBV7-9
SVRHRGEKLF,TRBJ1-4,TRBV29-1
ASSRTSGKGTEAF,TRBJ1-1,TRBV5-1
ASSKLQGNTEAF,TRBJ1-1,TRBV6-5
ASSSTGTLSYEQY,TRBJ2-7,TRBV28
ASSNTADTQY,TRBJ2-3,TRBV28
ASSLGHNTEAF,TRBJ1-1,TRBV11-1
ASSRTFGGAGETQY,TRBJ2-5,TRBV5-1
SVVTSGRRNEQF,TRBJ2-1,TRBV29-1
ASSIKLAMGTDTQY,TRBJ2-3,TRBV19
ASTPRGTERSNYGYT,TRBJ1-2,TRBV2
ASSYSRGELSPLH,TRBJ1-6,TRBV6-5
ASSQGSGGNQPQH,TRBJ1-5,TRBV3-1/TRBV3-2
ASSPWAGTTSQETQY,TRBJ2-5,TRBV18
ASSPASENIQY,TRBJ2-4,TRBV18
ASSQTRVGEQY,TRBJ2-7,TRBV6-5
ASSYSGGTADTQY,TRBJ2-3,TRBV6-2/TRBV6-3